The text below deals with one T cell receptor (beta chain). What it binds is not known. The data were taken from a study of post-analysis software for immune sequencing data. About the research overall: Relapsing-remitting, secondary progressive and progressive-relapsing courses of multiple sclerosis were included.

Deletions cut 7 bases from V and 2 bases from J, with 9 bases between. The CDR3 is made up of 13 amino acids. Per the germline V gene, CDR1 is MDHEN and CDR2 is SYDVKM. cDNA libraries for TCR beta contained unique molecular identifiers. T cells numbering roughly 0.9 to 10 million yielded cDNA molecules that totaled about 500,000. TCRdb re-called the PCR reads with MiXCR, one entry per CDR3 protein. The sample lists 150,000 to 200,000 distinct CDR3 sequences, approximately 31% occurring once. Study conclusions and caveats: Patients had higher frequencies than controls of about five TRBV segments, including TRBV5-6, TRBV5-1 and TRBV20-1. Controls' normalized Chao1 diversity significantly exceeded that of multiple sclerosis patients.

The V call is TRBV28, the J call TRBJ1-5; D not certain. The clonotype comes from a girl between 5 and 17 years old with multiple sclerosis. Specimen: blood. CDR3 DNA: TGTGCCAGCAACCTCGGGGGCAATCAGCCCCAGCATTTT. Amino acids: CASNLGGNQPQHF.